The 30 T cell receptor beta chains below come from one sample, sequenced in a study of blood T cell repertoires in COVID-19. TCRdb keeps only in-frame clones here, not all; method: immunoSEQ multiplex PCR. The sample lists 85,000 to 130,000 clones, approximately 83% seen once, with about 3.6% in the top ten. Sequencing was carried out using peripheral blood. These receptor sequences come from an elderly woman with active or convalescent COVID-19.

This sequence joins TRBV18 and TRBJ2-1; 16 nucleotides agree with TRBD2. The germline V gene has CDR1 KGHSH and CDR2 LQKENI. J gave up 3 bases and V 3 bases, and 17 bases lay outside the gene matches. The CDR3 sequence is 22 residues long. In nucleotides, the CDR3 is TGTGCCAGCTCACCGCGGACTGGAGATACCGGGACTAGCGGGAGGGGCTACAATGAGCAGTTCTTC. It encodes CASSPRTGDTGTSGRGYNEQFF.

This clone was detected only a few times. The chain carries TRBV15 and TRBJ2-7; no clear D gene. The germline CDR1 and CDR2 sequences are LNHNV and YYDKDF (reference sequence). Trimming left V 5 bases short and J 1 base short, with 12 bases between. The CDR3 sequence is 14 residues long. The CDR3 is CATSGYRGSYEQYF. Written as DNA, the CDR3 is TGTGCCACCAGCGGATACCGAGGTTCCTACGAGCAGTACTTC.

This chain joins TRBV28 and TRBJ1-2; 9 nucleotides line up with TRBD1. The germline V gene has CDR1 MDHEN and CDR2 SYDVKM. The length of the CDR3 is 15 residues. Trimming removed 6 bases from V and 2 bases from J; junction bases left unmatched: 7. The CDR3 sequence is CASRATTGGNYGYTF. The CDR3, as DNA: TGTGCCAGCAGAGCGACAACAGGGGGCAACTATGGCTACACCTTC.

The chain employs TRBV11-2 and TRBJ2-7; D gene ambiguous. The CDR3 contains 12 residues. In germline, CDR1 is SGHAT, CDR2 FQNNGV. Deletions cut 5 bases from V and 6 bases from J, with 11 bases between. Written as DNA, the CDR3 is TGTGCCAGCAGCCCCCCACGCGGCGAGCAGTACTTC. The encoded protein is CASSPPRGEQYF.

This rearrangement joins TRBV29-1 to TRBJ1-4; 8 bases match TRBD1. The V segment lost 6 bases and the J segment 5 bases; nucleotides outside the gene matches: 5. Looked up from germline, CDR1 is SQVTM and CDR2 is ANQGSEA. This CDR3 has 13 residues. The CDR3 loop reads CSVRDRPNEKLFF. In DNA form, the CDR3 reads TGCAGCGTGAGGGACAGGCCAAATGAAAAACTGTTTTTT. The variable domain in full, completed from reference TRBV29-1 and TRBJ1-4, reads SAVISQKPSRDICQRGTSLTIQCQVDSQVTMMFWYRQQPGQSLTLIATANQGSEATYESGFVIDKFPISRPNLTFSTLTVSNMSPEDSSIYLCSVRDRPNEKLFFGSGTQLSVL.

V gene TRBV2 combines with J gene TRBJ1-5; TRBD1 might be the D (5 bases). Trimming shortened V by 6 bases and J by 4 bases, and 7 bases separated the two germline ends. The length of the CDR3 is 12 residues. The germline CDR1 and CDR2 sequences are SNHLY and FYNNEI. The CDR3 region is CASSRENQPQHF. CDR3 sequence (DNA): TGTGCCAGCAGCAGGGAAAATCAGCCCCAGCATTTT.

V is TRBV7-9 and J is TRBJ2-3; 9 nucleotides line up with TRBD2. Germline V gives CDR1 SEHNR, CDR2 FQNEAQ (reference sequence). CDR3 length: 16 amino acids. After removal of 2 bases from V and 5 bases from J, the junction contained 8 bases not matched to a gene. CDR3 protein: CASSLNVAGVIDTQYF. In DNA, the CDR3 is TGTGCCAGCAGCTTAAACGTAGCGGGAGTGATAGATACGCAGTATTTT.

This clone has just a few counts. The J gene is TRBJ1-2, the V gene TRBV11-3; D might be TRBD1 (5 bases). With 1 base removed from V and 5 bases from J, the gap between germline ends came to 14 bases. Germline values: CDR1 SGHNT, CDR2 YENEEA. CDR3 length equals 15 residues. This CDR3 reads CASSLGQGSPYGYTF. Here the CDR3 DNA reads TGTGCCAGCAGCTTAGGGCAGGGCTCCCCTTATGGCTACACCTTC.

This chain links TRBV7-9 with TRBJ1-1; D not certain. This CDR3 is 13 amino acids long. V shed 3 bases and J shed 0 bases, with 5 bases lying between them. Per the germline V gene, CDR1 is SEHNR and CDR2 is FQNEAQ (reference sequence). The CDR3 sequence: CASSFILNTEAFF. The CDR3 bases are TGTGCCAGCAGCTTTATTCTGAACACTGAAGCTTTCTTT.

The V call is TRBV29-1, the J call TRBJ1-3; maybe TRBD1 (5 bases). Trimming took off 2 bases at V and 7 bases at J, with 9 bases between the two ends. Germline V gene lookup returns CDR1 SQVTM and CDR2 ANQGSEA. The CDR3 sequence is 12 residues long. The CDR3 protein is CSVESGGNTIYF. CDR3 in DNA: TGCAGCGTTGAATCCGGGGGTAACACCATATATTTT.

This chain uses TRBV7-2 with TRBJ1-1; D is unresolved. The germline V and J ends were trimmed by 1 base and 3 bases, with 9 bases remaining between them. There are 14 residues in the CDR3. Germline lookup yields CDR1 SGHTA and CDR2 FQGNSA. The CDR3 spells CASSLESEYTEAFF. The DNA of the CDR3 is TGTGCCAGCAGCTTAGAATCCGAGTACACTGAAGCTTTCTTT.

This chain joins TRBV27 and TRBJ1-1, with TRBD1 as a possible D gene (6 bases). From germline, CDR1 is MNHEY and CDR2 SMNVEV (reference sequence). Deletions cut 6 bases from V and 0 bases from J, with 23 bases between. The CDR3 has 18 residues. CDR3 coding DNA: TGTGCCAGCAGCCCCGGGACACTCACCCGAGGGATGAACACTGAAGCTTTCTTT. Protein sequence: CASSPGTLTRGMNTEAFF.

V usage is TRBV2 and J usage is TRBJ2-2; 12 nucleotides line up with TRBD1. Germline V gives CDR1 SNHLY, CDR2 FYNNEI. This CDR3 spans 14 amino acids. Trimming cost V 10 bases and J 7 bases; bases outside gene matches: 7. CDR3 sequence: CATGTGGLGGELFF. CDR3 DNA sequence: TGTGCCACCGGGACAGGGGGCCTTGGCGGGGAGCTGTTTTTT. Full variable domain (missing parts from reference TRBV2 and TRBJ2-2): EPEVTQTPSHQVTQMGQEVILRCVPISNHLYFYWYRQILGQKVEFLVSFYNNEISEKSEIFDDQFSVERPDGSNFTLKIRSTKLEDSAMYFCATGTGGLGGELFFGEGSRLTVL.

The CDR3 nucleotides read TGTGCCAGCAGCCGCCCCCGCGGGGTCAATCAGCCCCAGCATTTT. This sequence encodes CASSRPRGVNQPQHF. The rearrangement uses TRBV28 and TRBJ1-5; D is unresolved. Germline CDR1 and CDR2: MDHEN and SYDVKM. V lost 6 bases to trimming and J lost 3 bases, with 15 bases between them. The CDR3 consists of 15 residues.

The chain has TRBV11-2 and TRBJ2-4, with 12 bases aligning to TRBD1. This CDR3 comprises 19 residues. V trimming: 5 bases; J trimming: 0 bases; junction bases outside the gene matches: 11. The germline V gene encodes CDR1 SGHAT and CDR2 FQNNGV. CDR3 sequence (DNA): TGTGCCAGCAGCGCCACGGGACAGGGGGCCCAATTAGCCAAAAACATTCAGTACTTC. It specifies CASSATGQGAQLAKNIQYF.

This clone was seen just once. CDR3: CASSFQRGRGYF. The CDR3 DNA follows: TGTGCCAGCAGCTTCCAGCGGGGCCGTGGGTACTTC. The genes are TRBV5-6 and TRBJ2-4; TRBD2 matches 7 bases. The CDR3 spans 12 residues. V shed 2 bases and J 15 bases; nucleotides not matched to a gene: 8. The germline gives CDR1 SGHDT, CDR2 YYEEEE. The full variable domain, in which reference TRBV5-6 and TRBJ2-4 provide the parts outside the CDR3, is DAGVTQSPTHLIKTRGQQVTLRCSPKSGHDTVSWYQQALGQGPQFIFQYYEEEERQRGNFPDRFSGHQFPNYSSELNVNALLLGDSALYLCASSFQRGRGYFGAGTRLSVL.

The chain combines TRBV11-3 with TRBJ1-1; no definite D call. This CDR3 contains 13 residues. The germline CDR1 and CDR2 sequences are SGHNT and YENEEA. V was shortened by 1 base and J by 6 bases, with 9 bases between the two germline ends. For the CDR3, the DNA is TGTGCCAGCAGCTTAGCCGGCGGCGCTGAAGCTTTCTTT. Its protein product is CASSLAGGAEAFF.

This chain joins TRBV9 and TRBJ2-3; 10 bases agree with TRBD2. J gave up 0 bases and V 0 bases, and 16 bases lay outside the gene matches. CDR3 length: 21 residues. Germline assignment: CDR1 SGDLS and CDR2 YYNGEE. CDR3 sequence: CASSVATFGLAGDASTDTQYF. CDR3 nucleotides: TGTGCCAGCAGCGTAGCTACCTTTGGTCTAGCGGGGGACGCGAGCACAGATACGCAGTATTTT.

The chain couples TRBV28 to TRBJ1-3; 9 bases match TRBD1. Trimming cost V 2 bases and J 0 bases; bases outside gene matches: 2. The V gene's germline CDR1 is MDHEN and CDR2 SYDVKM. There are 16 residues in the CDR3. The CDR3 here is CASSLRGQGSGNTIYF. The DNA for the CDR3 is TGTGCCAGCAGTTTAAGGGGACAGGGCTCTGGAAACACCATATATTTT.

The chain couples TRBV5-1 to TRBJ2-7; a weak D match, TRBD1 (6 bases). The length of the CDR3 is 14 residues. Looked up from germline, CDR1 is SGHRS and CDR2 is YFSETQ. Between the trimmed V and J ends, which lost 0 bases and 5 bases, there was a span of 12 bases. For the CDR3, the DNA is TGCGCCAGCAGCTTGGCCTGGGGGCTCAACGAGCAGTACTTC. This encodes CASSLAWGLNEQYF. Together with reference TRBV5-1 and TRBJ2-7, the CDR3 gives the full variable domain: KAGVTQTPRYLIKTRGQQVTLSCSPISGHRSVSWYQQTPGQGLQFLFEYFSETQRNKGNFPGRFSGRQFSNSRSEMNVSTLELGDSALYLCASSLAWGLNEQYFGPGTRLTVT.

This clone has a handful of counts. V and J are TRBV27 and TRBJ1-2; perhaps TRBD1 as D (5 bases). The ends were cut back, 5 bases at V and 4 bases at J, with 14 bases in the middle. The V gene's germline CDR1 is MNHEY and CDR2 SMNVEV (reference sequence). This CDR3 is built from 14 residues. The DNA of the CDR3 is TGTGCCAGCAGTAATGGGGGACTGCCCTATGGCTACACCTTC. Translating gives CASSNGGLPYGYTF.

This chain links TRBV18 with TRBJ1-4; TRBD1 matches 8 bases. Germline V CDR1 and CDR2: KGHSH, LQKENI. The length of the CDR3 is 13 residues. Trimming at V came to 6 bases and at J to 6 bases, leaving 3 bases not matched to a gene. The CDR3, as DNA: TGTGCCAGCTCCCGGGGACAGGATGAAAAACTGTTTTTT. Residues: CASSRGQDEKLFF. Full variable domain (missing parts from reference TRBV18 and TRBJ1-4): NAGVMQNPRHLVRRRGQEARLRCSPMKGHSHVYWYRQLPEEGLKFMVYLQKENIIDESGMPKERFSAEFPKEGPSILRIQQVVRGDSAAYFCASSRGQDEKLFFGSGTQLSVL.

This chain joins TRBV27 and TRBJ1-2; 11 bases agree with TRBD1. V lost 6 bases to trimming and J lost 7 bases; unmatched junction nucleotides: 10. The CDR3 is made up of 15 amino acids. Per germline, CDR1 MNHEY and CDR2 SMNVEV (reference sequence). Written as DNA, the CDR3 is TGTGCCAGCAGCTACGGACAGGGGGCGATGGGTGGCTACACCTTC. Translating it yields CASSYGQGAMGGYTF.

The rearrangement links TRBV5-8 to TRBJ2-3; the D gene is possibly TRBD2 (6 bases). Trimming removed 0 bases at V and 3 bases at J, with 11 bases between. The germline V gene encodes CDR1 SGHTS and CDR2 YDEGEE. The CDR3 is made up of 15 amino acids. CDR3 nucleotide sequence: TGTGCCAGCAGCTTGGCGCGGGGCGTTACAGATACGCAGTATTTT. Its translation is CASSLARGVTDTQYF.

The V call is TRBV20-1, the J call TRBJ1-3; D unresolved. The CDR3 has 14 residues. Trimming took 3 bases from V and 4 from J, leaving 13 bases between them. Germline lookup yields CDR1 DFQATT and CDR2 SNEGSKA (reference sequence). The CDR3 loop reads CSASELGIGNTIYF. Written as DNA, the CDR3 is TGCAGTGCTAGTGAGCTGGGCATCGGAAACACCATATATTTT.

This clone was detected a few times. The chain employs TRBV11-2 and TRBJ1-1, with no clear D. The CDR3 covers 10 residues. Trimming took off 1 base at V and 11 bases at J, with 5 bases between the two ends. Germline assignment: CDR1 SGHAT and CDR2 FQNNGV. In DNA, the CDR3 is TGTGCCAGCAGCTTAGGTCAGGCTTTCTTT. This codes for CASSLGQAFF. The complete variable domain, with remaining parts taken from reference TRBV11-2 and TRBJ1-1, reads EAGVAQSPRYKIIEKRQSVAFWCNPISGHATLYWYQQILGQGPKLLIQFQNNGVVDDSQLPKDRFSAERLKGVDSTLKIQPAKLEDSAVYLCASSLGQAFFGQGTRLTVV.

The rearrangement joins TRBV7-2 to TRBJ2-1; 11 nucleotides match TRBD2. Losses at the gene ends were 4 bases for V and 0 bases for J; bases not matched to a gene: 8. The germline CDR1 and CDR2 sequences are SGHTA and FQGNSA. The CDR3 extends over 18 amino acids. The CDR3, as DNA: TGTGCCAGCAGCTCCCCGCTAGCGGGGGGCAGCTCCTACAATGAGCAGTTCTTC. Translation gives CASSSPLAGGSSYNEQFF.

The chain couples TRBV2 to TRBJ1-3; 9 bases fit TRBD1. The ends lost 7 bases at V and 4 bases at J; junction bases unmatched: 5. CDR1 and CDR2 from the germline V gene are SNHLY and FYNNEI. This CDR3 region has 14 residues. The CDR3 DNA sequence: TGTGCCAGCACCTTACAGGGGGCAGGAAACACCATATATTTT. It is translated as CASTLQGAGNTIYF.

The chain employs TRBV18 and TRBJ2-7; D not certain. Germline lookup yields CDR1 KGHSH and CDR2 LQKENI. The CDR3 is 13 amino acids. Trimming cost V 3 bases and J 5 bases, with 11 bases left between them. The CDR3 DNA is TGTGCCAGCTCACCGACGTCTGACAACGAGCAGTACTTC. Translation gives CASSPTSDNEQYF.

The chain uses TRBV3-1 (or the pseudogene TRBV3-2) and TRBJ2-1; 10 bases map to TRBD2. Germline V gives CDR1 LGHDT, CDR2 YNNKEL (reference sequence). The V and J ends lost 11 bases and 4 bases, in that order; junction bases with no gene match: 14. This CDR3 has 16 residues. The CDR3 bases are TGTGCCGGCGAGGACGAGCGGGAGGGGCGTTACAATGAGCAGTTCTTC. Its translation is CAGEDEREGRYNEQFF.